What follows are 14 T cell receptor beta chains derived from one specimen sequenced in a study of identical twins. Via MiXCR, TCRdb re-called the 5' RACE reads, giving one row per CDR3 protein. The table has approximately 350 distinct CDR3 sequences, 81% seen once. Sample: memory (CD45RO+) T cells sorted from blood. The receptor set was obtained from a woman aged 18-29 years in good health. This table probably holds off-target reads from a library built for another chain.

The CDR3 is CASSQEGPRNEQFF. The CDR3 DNA reads TGTGCCAGCAGCCAAGAAGGGCCGAGGAATGAGCAGTTCTTC. The chain is built from TRBV4-2 and TRBJ2-1; the D is unclear. Deletions cut 0 bases from V and 7 bases from J, with 10 bases between. Germline assignment: CDR1 LGHNA and CDR2 YNFKEQ. The CDR3 sequence is 14 residues long.

The genes are TRBV6-1 and TRBJ2-2; the D is unclear. The CDR3 runs to 13 residues. Trimming shortened V by 7 bases and J by 4 bases, and 10 bases separated the two germline ends. The germline V gene has CDR1 MNHNS and CDR2 SASEGT. CDR3 DNA sequence: TGTGCCAGCAACATACGGCCCACCGGGGAGCTGTTTTTT. It is translated as CASNIRPTGELFF.

The rearrangement links TRBV28 to TRBJ2-7; D gene ambiguous. CDR1 and CDR2 (germline): MDHEN, SYDVKM. Trimming pared 3 bases from V and 1 base from J, leaving 16 bases between. The CDR3 sequence is 16 residues long. The CDR3 DNA sequence: TGTGCCAGCAGTTTCGTAACAGAGCTCCCTTCCTACGAGCAGTACTTC. It encodes CASSFVTELPSYEQYF.

The gene calls are TRBV27 and TRBJ1-1; weak D call: TRBD1 (5 bases). V was pared by 5 bases and J by 1 base, with 17 bases between. The CDR3 runs 16 residues. From germline, CDR1 is MNHEY and CDR2 SMNVEV (reference sequence). The CDR3 protein is CASSPMAGAENTEAFF. CDR3 nucleotides: TGTGCCAGCAGTCCCATGGCTGGGGCCGAGAACACTGAAGCTTTCTTT.

The table lists this clonotype with a count of one. The chain uses TRBV6-6 and TRBJ2-3; D not certain. V was cut by 0 bases and J by 6 bases, with 4 bases left in between. CDR1 is MNHNY, CDR2 SVGAGI, per germline (reference sequence). The CDR3 contains 12 residues. CDR3 sequence: CASSYSRDTQYF. CDR3 in DNA: TGTGCCAGCAGTTACTCGCGTGATACGCAGTATTTT.

V and J are TRBV3-1 and TRBJ2-2; 9 bases map to TRBD2. The CDR3 is made up of 14 amino acids. After removal of 3 bases from V and 7 bases from J, the junction contained 3 bases not matched to a gene. CDR1 is LGHDT, CDR2 YNNKEL, per germline (reference sequence). The CDR3 coding sequence is TGTGCCAGCAGCCAGGTTAGCGGGAGCGGGGAGCTGTTTTTT. This gives the protein CASSQVSGSGELFF.

V is TRBV28 and J is TRBJ2-2; 8 bases match TRBD2. The CDR3 covers 16 residues. Germline CDR1 and CDR2: MDHEN and SYDVKM. Unmatched junction bases numbered 5, after V lost 1 base and J lost 4 bases. CDR3 residues: CASSLSGTRLTGELFF. CDR3 sequence (DNA): TGTGCCAGCAGTTTATCGGGGACTAGGCTCACCGGGGAGCTGTTTTTT.

This rearrangement joins TRBV28 to TRBJ2-3, with 9 bases identical to TRBD2. V lost 6 bases, J lost 9 bases, and 4 bases stayed unmatched. This CDR3 is 12 amino acids long. Germline assignment: CDR1 MDHEN and CDR2 SYDVKM. CDR3: CASRLGLATQYF. The CDR3 DNA sequence: TGTGCCAGCAGGTTGGGACTAGCCACGCAGTATTTT. The full variable domain, completed using reference TRBV28 and TRBJ2-3, is DVKVTQSSRYLVKRTGEKVFLECVQDMDHENMFWYRQDPGLGLRLIYFSYDVKMKEKGDIPEGYSVSREKKERFSLILESASTNQTSMYLCASRLGLATQYFGPGTRLTVL.

The rearrangement joins TRBV7-6 to TRBJ2-1; no clear D. Germline V gene sequence: CDR1 SGHVS, CDR2 FNYEAQ. Trimming took off 5 bases at V and 8 bases at J, with 13 bases between the two ends. This CDR3 comprises 13 residues. The CDR3 spells CASSTDKYHEQFF. CDR3 nucleotide sequence: TGTGCCAGCAGCACCGACAAGTACCATGAGCAGTTCTTC.

The chain has TRBV20-1 and TRBJ2-7, with a tentative D call TRBD2 (6 bases). CDR3 size: 14 residues. Trimming cost V 5 bases and J 3 bases, with 17 bases left between them. In germline, CDR1 is DFQATT, CDR2 SNEGSKA (reference sequence). CDR3 protein: CSARPLAGYYEQYF. In DNA form, the CDR3 reads TGCAGTGCTCGGCCCTTGGCGGGGTACTACGAGCAGTACTTC.

This chain links TRBV11-3 with TRBJ2-3; 8 nucleotides line up with TRBD2. The CDR3 has 16 residues. The V gene end was trimmed by 4 bases and the J gene end by 5 bases; junction bases not matched to a gene: 11. The V gene's germline CDR1 is SGHNT and CDR2 YENEEA. The CDR3 here is CASSSLSGGPGDTQYF. CDR3 sequence (DNA): TGTGCCAGCAGCTCCCTTTCGGGAGGGCCAGGAGATACGCAGTATTTT.

This chain joins TRBV5-4 and TRBJ2-7; TRBD2 matches 11 bases. The CDR3 runs 16 residues. The germline CDR1 and CDR2 sequences are SGHNT and YYREEE (reference sequence). The V segment lost 4 bases and the J segment 6 bases; nucleotides outside the gene matches: 12. This CDR3 reads CASSTAPLAGVREQYF. In nucleotides, the CDR3 is TGTGCCAGCAGCACCGCTCCACTAGCGGGAGTCCGCGAGCAGTACTTC.

The chain is built from TRBV12-3 or TRBV12-4 and TRBJ2-2, with D uncertain. The CDR3 loop spans 13 amino acids. V lost 7 bases and J lost 3, with 9 bases in between. As DNA, the CDR3 is TGTGCCAGCACAGGACCGCACACCGGGGAGCTGTTTTTT. Translating gives CASTGPHTGELFF.

This rearrangement joins TRBV7-8 to TRBJ2-2, with TRBD2 matching over 12 bases. This CDR3 has 18 amino acids. The trim removed 4 bases at V and 4 bases at J, leaving 10 bases unmatched. Germline V CDR1 and CDR2: SGHVS, FQNEAQ. The CDR3 spells CASSSRLAGGPGTGELFF. Here the CDR3 DNA reads TGTGCCAGCAGCTCCCGGCTAGCGGGAGGGCCGGGCACCGGGGAGCTGTTTTTT.